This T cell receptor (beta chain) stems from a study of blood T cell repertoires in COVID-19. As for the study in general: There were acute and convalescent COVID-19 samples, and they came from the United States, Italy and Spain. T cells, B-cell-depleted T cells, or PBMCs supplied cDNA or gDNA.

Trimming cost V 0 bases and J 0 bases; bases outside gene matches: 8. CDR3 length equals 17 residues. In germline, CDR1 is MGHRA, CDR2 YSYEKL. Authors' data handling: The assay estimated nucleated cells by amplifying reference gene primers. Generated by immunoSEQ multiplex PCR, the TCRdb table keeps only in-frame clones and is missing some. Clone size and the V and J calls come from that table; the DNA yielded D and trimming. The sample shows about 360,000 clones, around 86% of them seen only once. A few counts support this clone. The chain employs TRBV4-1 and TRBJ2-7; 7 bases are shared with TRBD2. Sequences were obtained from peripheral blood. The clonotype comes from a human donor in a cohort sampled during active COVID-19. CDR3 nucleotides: TGCGCCAGCAGCCAAGATTGGCTAGCGGCTAGCTCCTACGAGCAGTACTTC. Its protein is CASSQDWLAASSYEQYF.